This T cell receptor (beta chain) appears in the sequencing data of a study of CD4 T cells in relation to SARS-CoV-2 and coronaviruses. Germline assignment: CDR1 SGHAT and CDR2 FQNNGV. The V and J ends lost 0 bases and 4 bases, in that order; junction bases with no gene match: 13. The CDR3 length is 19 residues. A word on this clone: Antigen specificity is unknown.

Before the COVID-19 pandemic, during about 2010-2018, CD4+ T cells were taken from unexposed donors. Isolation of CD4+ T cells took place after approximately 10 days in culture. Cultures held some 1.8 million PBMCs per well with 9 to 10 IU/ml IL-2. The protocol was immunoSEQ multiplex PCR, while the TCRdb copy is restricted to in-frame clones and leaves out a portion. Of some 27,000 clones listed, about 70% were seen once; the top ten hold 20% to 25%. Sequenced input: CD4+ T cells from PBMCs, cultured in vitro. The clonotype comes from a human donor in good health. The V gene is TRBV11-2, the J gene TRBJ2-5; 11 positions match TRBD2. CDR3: CASSLDSVIAGGGGETQYF. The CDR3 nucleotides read TGTGCCAGCAGCTTAGATTCGGTCATAGCGGGAGGGGGGGGAGAGACCCAGTACTTC.